This TCR beta chain was sequenced for a study of identical twins. Via MiXCR, TCRdb re-called the 5' RACE reads, giving one row per CDR3 protein. The profile shows more than 1.5 million distinct CDR3 sequences, around 29% of them singletons. In its sample, this clonotype was seen a few times. There are 14 residues in the CDR3. The V gene's germline CDR1 is KGHSH and CDR2 LQKENI. After removal of 2 bases from V and 3 bases from J, the junction contained 2 bases not matched to a gene. Sequencing used cord blood. The V and J genes are TRBV18 and TRBJ2-5; 8 nucleotides align to TRBD1. This receptor was obtained from a newborn girl in good health. The DNA for the CDR3 is TGTGCCAGCTCACCAGACAGGGGAGAAGAGACCCAGTACTTC. It encodes CASSPDRGEETQYF.